The 30 T cell receptor beta chains reported below all come from one sample, sequenced in a study of vaccination and CD4 T cells after COVID-19. Their target antigens are unknown. Sequencing of DNA taken from cultured CD4+ T cells relied on the Oncomine TCR Beta short-read assay. TCRdb recomputed calls from the PCR reads with MiXCR, one row per CDR3 protein. The sample records about 15,000 distinct CDR3 sequences, around three quarters being singletons. Stated treatment: roughly nine-day PBMC culture with coronavirus spike peptide pools or control peptides (ViraFEST assay). Source material: CD4+ T cells from blood, cultured in vitro. The receptors were sampled from a human donor who had recovered from COVID-19.

This clonotype came up once. The chain couples TRBV20-1 to TRBJ1-3; D might be TRBD1 (5 bases). From germline, CDR1 is DFQATT and CDR2 SNEGSKA (reference sequence). This CDR3 spans 15 amino acids. Trimming removed 6 bases at V and 3 bases at J, with 18 bases between. The CDR3 here is CSAHGMGGFGNTIYF. CDR3 sequence (DNA): TGCAGTGCCCATGGCATGGGGGGATTTGGAAACACCATATATTTT.

The chain has TRBV20-1 and TRBJ2-7, with 9 bases fitting TRBD2. From germline, CDR1 is DFQATT and CDR2 SNEGSKA (reference sequence). CDR3 length equals 14 residues. J lost 1 base, V lost 5 bases, and 6 bases had no gene match. CDR3 amino acids: CSAPFSGRSYEQYF. The CDR3 region has the DNA TGCAGTGCTCCATTTAGCGGGAGATCCTACGAGCAGTACTTC.

This clonotype appeared once. CDR3 sequence reads: CAWRTSGSPEQYF. DNA for the CDR3: TGTGCCTGGAGAACTAGCGGGAGTCCCGAGCAGTACTTC. V and J are TRBV30 and TRBJ2-7, with 11 bases identical to TRBD2. CDR3 length equals 13 residues. The junction had 4 bases not matched to a gene; V was cut back by 3 bases and J by 6 bases. Per germline, CDR1 GTSNPN and CDR2 SVGIG (reference sequence).

This chain uses TRBV28 with TRBJ2-7; 9 bases agree with TRBD2. V shed 6 bases, J shed 4 bases, and the junction held 7 bases outside the gene matches. CDR3 length equals 14 residues. Germline V lookup: CDR1 MDHEN, CDR2 SYDVKM. The CDR3 loop is CASRVSGRKYEQYF. The CDR3 nucleotides read TGTGCCAGCAGGGTTAGCGGGAGAAAGTACGAGCAGTACTTC.

This chain links TRBV20-1 with TRBJ1-5; possible D gene TRBD1, 6 bases. CDR1 is DFQATT and CDR2 is SNEGSKA in the germline V gene (reference sequence). This CDR3 has 14 amino acids. Trimming took off 4 bases at V and 1 base at J, with 11 bases between the two ends. The CDR3 DNA is TGCAGTGCTACCACGACAGGAAGCAATCAGCCCCAGCATTTT. Residues: CSATTTGSNQPQHF.

The J gene is TRBJ2-7, the V gene TRBV10-2; D is ambiguous. V was shortened by 3 bases and J by 2 bases, with 8 bases between the two germline ends. Germline CDR1 is WSHSY and CDR2 is SAAADI. The CDR3 runs to 13 residues. CDR3 sequence reads: CASSDPSAYEQYF. CDR3 bases: TGCGCCAGCAGTGACCCGTCAGCCTACGAGCAGTACTTC.

The chain recombines TRBV5-4 with TRBJ2-1; 8 bases fit TRBD1. The CDR3 has 15 residues. Germline V gene data show CDR1 as SGHNT and CDR2 as YYREEE (reference sequence). Trimming at V came to 3 bases and at J to 2 bases, leaving 4 bases not matched to a gene. CDR3 in amino acids: CASSSDRGAYNEQFF. The CDR3 DNA sequence: TGTGCCAGCAGCTCCGACAGGGGTGCCTACAATGAGCAGTTCTTC.

The rearrangement joins TRBV4-3 to TRBJ1-6; weak D call: TRBD1 (5 bases). This CDR3 is built from 13 residues. The V gene lost 1 base and the J gene lost 9 bases, with 7 bases spanning the gap. The germline V gene has CDR1 LGHNA and CDR2 YSLEER. The CDR3 DNA reads TGCGCCAGCAGCCAAGGTGGGGCTTCACCCCTCCACTTT. Amino acid sequence: CASSQGGASPLHF.

This clonotype was detected a few times. J is TRBJ2-1 and V is TRBV24-1; 8 nucleotides match TRBD2. The CDR3 sequence is 16 residues long. The ends lost 1 base at V and 8 bases at J; junction bases unmatched: 9. In germline, CDR1 is KGHDR, CDR2 SFDVKD. CDR3 sequence reads: CATSDLASGRGHEQFF. In DNA form, the CDR3 reads TGTGCCACCAGTGATTTAGCGAGCGGGAGAGGGCATGAGCAGTTCTTC.

The chain links TRBV11-3 to TRBJ2-3; no firm D call. Looked up from germline, CDR1 is SGHNT and CDR2 is YENEEA. The CDR3 is 14 amino acids. V lost 5 bases and J 3 bases, leaving 12 bases between the germline ends. CDR3 in DNA: TGTGCCAGCAGCCAAACGCCGACTACAGATACGCAGTATTTT. This sequence encodes CASSQTPTTDTQYF.

The chain has TRBV7-9 and TRBJ2-3; maybe TRBD2 (5 bases). The CDR3 totals 14 residues. The V gene's germline CDR1 is SEHNR and CDR2 FQNEAQ (reference sequence). Trimming removed 3 bases from V and 0 bases from J, with 7 bases in between. The CDR3 region is CASSFGVSTDTQYF. The CDR3 DNA reads TGTGCCAGCAGCTTCGGGGTTAGCACAGATACGCAGTATTTT.

J is TRBJ1-2 and V is TRBV27; 8 positions match TRBD1. J gave up 4 bases and V 5 bases, and 6 bases lay outside the gene matches. Germline V gene sequence: CDR1 MNHEY, CDR2 SMNVEV (reference sequence). The CDR3 runs to 14 residues. The CDR3 reads CASSQQQGGYGYTF. The DNA for the CDR3 is TGTGCCAGCAGTCAGCAACAGGGGGGCTATGGCTACACCTTC.

This chain links TRBV28 with TRBJ2-6, with a weak D call TRBD1 (5 bases). The CDR3 extends over 12 amino acids. Germline values: CDR1 MDHEN, CDR2 SYDVKM. The V and J ends lost 4 bases and 12 bases respectively, with 10 bases between them. This chain's CDR3 is CASSSGPPVLTF. CDR3 sequence (DNA): TGTGCCAGCAGTTCAGGGCCACCCGTCCTGACTTTC.

The V gene is TRBV28, the J gene TRBJ1-1, with D perhaps matching TRBD1 (5 bases). Between the trimmed V and J ends, which lost 4 bases and 7 bases, there was a span of 19 bases. From germline, CDR1 is MDHEN and CDR2 SYDVKM. This CDR3 is 15 amino acids long. CDR3 residues: CASSSFTGSGVEAFF. CDR3 bases: TGTGCCAGCAGTTCCTTTACAGGATCTGGGGTTGAAGCTTTCTTT. The full variable domain, its missing parts supplied by reference TRBV28 and TRBJ1-1, is DVKVTQSSRYLVKRTGEKVFLECVQDMDHENMFWYRQDPGLGLRLIYFSYDVKMKEKGDIPEGYSVSREKKERFSLILESASTNQTSMYLCASSSFTGSGVEAFFGQGTRLTVV.

This clonotype was picked up a small number of times. The chain joins TRBV27 to TRBJ1-5; TRBD1 agrees at 9 bases. The CDR3 totals 18 residues. CDR1 and CDR2 (germline): MNHEY, SMNVEV (reference sequence). After removal of 2 bases from V and 2 bases from J, the junction contained 10 bases not matched to a gene. For the CDR3, the DNA is TGTGCCAGCAGTTTAAGGCCTGGGAGGACAGGGGGCAATCAGCCCCAGCATTTT. This encodes CASSLRPGRTGGNQPQHF.

The CDR3 DNA reads TGTGCCAGCGGCCGCCGCTGGGGACAATCACCCCTCCACTTT. Amino acids: CASGRRWGQSPLHF. The chain employs TRBV2 and TRBJ1-6; D is perhaps TRBD1 (6 bases). This CDR3 is 14 amino acids long. V lost 8 bases and J lost 10, with 18 bases in between. CDR1 SNHLY and CDR2 FYNNEI come from the germline V gene.

The chain uses TRBV6-1 and TRBJ1-3, with 8 bases fitting TRBD1. Unmatched junction bases numbered 9, after V lost 7 bases and J lost 4 bases. CDR1 MNHNS and CDR2 SASEGT come from the germline V gene. The CDR3 length is 15 residues. CDR3 coding DNA: TGTGCCAGCACCACGGACAGGGCCACGGGAAACACCATATATTTT. Its translation is CASTTDRATGNTIYF.

This clonotype showed up just a few times. The V gene is TRBV27, the J gene TRBJ2-7, with D perhaps TRBD2 (5 bases). The CDR3 loop spans 12 amino acids. Trimming cost V 10 bases and J 6 bases, with 16 bases left between them. From germline, CDR1 is MNHEY and CDR2 SMNVEV (reference sequence). CDR3 loop: CATVPRAGEQYF. The CDR3 coding sequence is TGTGCCACCGTCCCGAGGGCTGGCGAGCAGTACTTC.

The chain has TRBV4-3 and TRBJ2-7; 7 nucleotides line up with TRBD1. The CDR3 consists of 16 residues. The germline V gene has CDR1 LGHNA and CDR2 YSLEER. V was pared by 0 bases and J by 2 bases, with 7 bases of the junction left unmatched. Written as DNA, the CDR3 is TGCGCCAGCAGCCAAGATGTACAGGGGCCTCCCTACGAGCAGTACTTC. Residues: CASSQDVQGPPYEQYF.

The rearrangement joins TRBV6-1 to TRBJ1-2; 9 bases align to TRBD1. The CDR3 consists of 15 residues. Trimming at V came to 5 bases and at J to 6 bases, leaving 10 bases not matched to a gene. Germline V gene data show CDR1 as MNHNS and CDR2 as SASEGT. CDR3 nucleotides: TGTGCCAGCAGTAAAACCCCGGGACAGGGTAATGGCTACACCTTC. Its protein is CASSKTPGQGNGYTF.

The genes are TRBV6-2 or TRBV6-3 and TRBJ1-2; 9 bases match TRBD1. V lost 5 bases, J lost 5 bases, and 6 bases stayed unmatched. CDR1 is MNHEY and CDR2 is SVGEGT in the germline V gene. The CDR3 covers 14 residues. CDR3 DNA: TGTGCCAGCAGTATAAGAGGGACAGGGTATGGCTACACCTTC. This sequence encodes CASSIRGTGYGYTF.

As DNA, the CDR3 is TGTGCCAGCAGCGCGGGGACGGATATCTATGGCTACACCTTC. The encoded protein is CASSAGTDIYGYTF. The chain uses TRBV6-1 and TRBJ1-2; a possible D gene is TRBD1 (5 bases). This CDR3 spans 14 amino acids. Trimming stripped 6 bases from V and 4 bases from J, with 15 bases between. Germline V gene data show CDR1 as MNHNS and CDR2 as SASEGT.

This clonotype has just a few counts. V usage is TRBV27 and J usage is TRBJ2-1; 15 bases align to TRBD2. This CDR3 contains 20 residues. Germline V gene sequence: CDR1 MNHEY, CDR2 SMNVEV (reference sequence). The J segment lost 9 bases and the V segment lost 5 bases, leaving 20 bases of the junction unmatched. The CDR3 region is CASSHIPKGIGTSGRTEQFF. The CDR3 DNA reads TGTGCCAGCAGTCATATCCCTAAGGGGATTGGGACTAGCGGGAGGACTGAGCAGTTCTTC.

This chain connects TRBV18 to TRBJ2-2; D gene ambiguous. The germline V gene encodes CDR1 KGHSH and CDR2 LQKENI. Trimming stripped 0 bases from V and 2 bases from J, with 4 bases between. The CDR3 loop spans 14 amino acids. The CDR3 DNA is TGTGCCAGCTCACCACCCGGTAACACCGGGGAGCTGTTTTTT. Amino acid sequence: CASSPPGNTGELFF. The whole variable domain, remainder taken from reference TRBV18 and TRBJ2-2, is NAGVMQNPRHLVRRRGQEARLRCSPMKGHSHVYWYRQLPEEGLKFMVYLQKENIIDESGMPKERFSAEFPKEGPSILRIQQVVRGDSAAYFCASSPPGNTGELFFGEGSRLTVL.

CDR3 DNA sequence: TGCAGTGCTAGCGGCGGGACCCATAACACCGGGGAGCTGTTTTTT. It codes for CSASGGTHNTGELFF. The chain links TRBV20-1 to TRBJ2-2; D might be TRBD2 (6 bases). The CDR3 has 15 amino acids. V lost 3 bases and J lost 2, with 13 bases in between. In germline, CDR1 is DFQATT, CDR2 SNEGSKA (reference sequence).

The chain uses TRBV28 and TRBJ1-5; no clear D. From germline, CDR1 is MDHEN and CDR2 SYDVKM. The CDR3 runs 12 residues. Trimming cost V 6 bases and J 5 bases, with 8 bases left between them. In DNA, the CDR3 is TGTGCCAGCAGCTCCCTCCATCAGCCCCAGCATTTT. This gives the protein CASSSLHQPQHF.

There are a few counts of this clonotype. This chain uses TRBV6-1 with TRBJ2-3, with D hard to call. CDR3 size: 14 residues. The V end lost 6 bases, the J end lost 4 bases, and 14 bases lay between the germline ends. Per the germline V gene, CDR1 is MNHNS and CDR2 is SASEGT. CDR3 region: CASRSERPADTQYF. CDR3 coding DNA: TGTGCCAGCAGGAGCGAGAGGCCCGCAGATACGCAGTATTTT.

The chain recombines TRBV15 with TRBJ2-1; weak D call: TRBD2 (5 bases). Germline V lookup: CDR1 LNHNV, CDR2 YYDKDF (reference sequence). V gave up 0 bases and J gave up 9 bases, with 27 bases separating them. This CDR3 is 19 amino acids long. Here the CDR3 DNA reads TGTGCCACCAGCAGAGATGATCGGGCCGTAGGTCGGGGTAGCAGTGAGCAGTTCTTC. Translated: CATSRDDRAVGRGSSEQFF.

The V gene is TRBV6-2 or TRBV6-3, the J gene TRBJ1-5, with D perhaps TRBD1 (5 bases). Germline-derived CDR1 and CDR2 are MNHEY and SVGEGT. The CDR3 is 13 residues long. Between the trimmed V and J ends, which lost 4 bases and 5 bases, there was a span of 9 bases. The CDR3 is CASSSREHQPQHF. The CDR3 DNA sequence: TGTGCCAGCAGTTCCAGGGAGCATCAGCCCCAGCATTTT.

The chain links TRBV27 to TRBJ1-6; D unresolved. Trimming left V 7 bases short and J 0 bases short, with 4 bases between. CDR3 length: 13 amino acids. Looked up from germline, CDR1 is MNHEY and CDR2 is SMNVEV (reference sequence). The CDR3 region has the DNA TGTGCCAGCACGAGCTCCTATAATTCACCCCTCCACTTT. The encoded protein is CASTSSYNSPLHF.